A selection of T cell receptor beta chains follows, all from one sample in a study of blood T cell repertoires in COVID-19. Sequenced by immunoSEQ multiplex PCR; TCRdb stores in-frame clones only, minus some. The table records hundreds of thousands of clones, about nine tenths of them present only once. Material for sequencing was PBMCs or T cells enriched from blood (not recorded which). The receptors were gathered from a man aged 60-69 years who had recovered from COVID-19. CDR3s include the opening cysteine and the closing phenylalanine or tryptophan. D genes are given only for firm matches. Size values are once, few and many counts, or a class for expanded clones, and some rows have none.

>TRBV18|.|TRBJ1-1|.
CASSPPDTGRLRAEAFF
TGTGCCAGCTCACCACCGGATACAGGGCGTCTTAGGGCTGAAGCTTTCTTT
>TRBV10-1|TRBD1|TRBJ2-5|.
CASSGGQGAKTQYF
TGCGCCAGCAGTGGGGGACAGGGGGCCAAGACCCAGTACTTC
>TRBV7-2|.|TRBJ2-7|.
CASSSMGQNYEQYF
TGTGCCAGCAGCTCTATGGGCCAGAACTACGAGCAGTACTTC
>TRBV4-2|.|TRBJ1-2|.
CASSQDTGTTNSYGYTF
TGTGCCAGCAGCCAAGATACCGGGACTACGAACAGCTATGGCTACACCTTC
>TRBV3-1/TRBV3-2|TRBD2|TRBJ2-1|.
CASSQDLAGVNEQFF
TGTGCCAGCAGCCAAGATCTAGCGGGAGTCAATGAGCAGTTCTTC
>TRBV6-5|.|TRBJ2-7|.
CASSFVADSRGSEQYF
TGTGCCAGCAGTTTTGTTGCGGACAGTCGGGGATCCGAGCAGTACTTC
>TRBV28|.|TRBJ2-3|.
CASSSPRGASTDTQYF
TGTGCCAGCAGTTCCCCCCGGGGGGCGAGCACAGATACGCAGTATTTT
>TRBV12-3/TRBV12-4|.|TRBJ2-2|.
CASTYTGELFF
TGTGCCAGCACCTACACCGGGGAGCTGTTTTTT
>TRBV7-9|.|TRBJ1-1|once
CASSLRGQPVEAFF
TGTGCCAGCAGCTTACGAGGGCAGCCGGTGGAAGCTTTCTTT
>TRBV7-3|.|TRBJ1-5|.
CASSLGFGQPQHF
TGTGCCAGCAGCTTAGGGTTCGGGCAGCCCCAGCATTTT
>TRBV24-1|.|TRBJ2-1|.
CATSGTAGYNEQFF
TGTGCCACCAGTGGGACAGCCGGCTACAATGAGCAGTTCTTC
>TRBV18|.|TRBJ2-3|.
CASSPQYSSDTQYF
TGTGCCAGCTCACCACAGTACAGTTCAGATACGCAGTATTTT
>TRBV9|.|TRBJ2-7|.
CASSAGLDSYEQYF
TGTGCCAGCAGCGCCGGACTGGACTCCTACGAGCAGTACTTC
>TRBV6-5|.|TRBJ1-6|.
CASRWTDPYNSPLHF
TGTGCCAGCAGGTGGACAGACCCCTATAATTCACCCCTCCACTTT
>TRBV5-1|TRBD2|TRBJ2-3|.
CASSWTFRGTSGSRTDTQYF
TGCGCCAGCAGCTGGACCTTCCGAGGGACTAGCGGGAGTCGGACAGATACGCAGTATTTT
>TRBV11-2|.|TRBJ2-1|.
CASSLDRGFEQFF
TGTGCCAGCAGCTTAGATAGGGGCTTCGAGCAGTTCTTC
>TRBV27|.|TRBJ2-7|.
CASSSAGETYEQYF
TGTGCCAGCAGTTCAGCCGGGGAAACCTACGAGCAGTACTTC
>TRBV21-1|.|TRBJ1-2|.
CASWTIRAGYEGYTF
TGTGCCAGCTGGACTATTAGGGCCGGCTATGAAGGCTACACCTTC
>TRBV30|.|TRBJ1-1|once
CAWSRLAETEAFF
TGTGCCTGGAGTAGGTTAGCTGAGACTGAAGCTTTCTTT
>TRBV5-1|TRBD1|TRBJ2-2|.
CASSFSGTAPRELFF
TGCGCCAGCAGCTTCTCCGGGACAGCTCCCCGGGAGCTGTTTTTT
>TRBV9|TRBD2|TRBJ2-1|.
CASSVVASGVNEQFF
TGTGCCAGCAGCGTAGTGGCTAGCGGGGTAAATGAGCAGTTCTTC
>TRBV5-4|TRBD1|TRBJ2-7|.
CASSRTGGGSGGTLYEQYF
TGTGCCAGCAGTCGGACAGGGGGCGGGAGCGGGGGTACCCTCTACGAGCAGTACTTC
>TRBV5-1|.|TRBJ1-6|.
CASRISGDNSPLHF
TGCGCCAGCAGGATTTCAGGGGATAATTCACCCCTCCACTTT
>TRBV6-6|.|TRBJ2-2|few
CASSINTGELFF
TGTGCCAGCAGCATTAACACCGGGGAGCTGTTTTTT
>TRBV5-1|TRBD1|TRBJ1-4|.
CASSPFGQGNEKLFF
TGCGCCAGCAGCCCATTTGGACAGGGGAATGAAAAACTGTTTTTT
>TRBV27|.|TRBJ1-2|.
CASSLRAGFYGYTF
TGTGCCAGCAGTTTACGAGCAGGGTTCTATGGCTACACCTTC
>TRBV19|.|TRBJ2-5|.
CASSISGLDQETQYF
TGTGCCAGTAGTATATCGGGACTGGATCAAGAGACCCAGTACTTC
>TRBV7-2|.|TRBJ2-7|.
CASSLGRNYEQYF
TGTGCCAGCAGCTTGGGCCGGAACTACGAGCAGTACTTC
>TRBV3-1/TRBV3-2|TRBD2|TRBJ2-5|.
CASSRRLAGGEETQYF
TGTGCCAGCAGCCGTCGACTAGCGGGAGGGGAGGAGACCCAGTACTTC
>TRBV5-1|TRBD2|TRBJ2-3|.
CASSLMTSGNVYGRDTQYF
TGCGCCAGCAGCCTTATGACTAGCGGGAACGTATACGGTCGAGATACGCAGTATTTT
>TRBV10-3|TRBD1|TRBJ2-7|.
CAISGTGGTYEQYF
TGTGCCATTTCCGGGACAGGGGGAACCTACGAGCAGTACTTC
>TRBV12-2|.|TRBJ2-2|.
CASRNGAELNTGELFF
TGTGCAAGTCGTAACGGCGCGGAGCTTAACACCGGGGAGCTGTTTTTT
>TRBV7-3|.|TRBJ1-1|.
CASSAAGNTEAFF
TGTGCCAGCAGCGCGGCGGGGAACACTGAAGCTTTCTTT
>TRBV4-1|TRBD2|TRBJ2-5|.
CASSPGIITLSGRQETQYF
TGCGCCAGCAGCCCCGGGATAATAACACTTAGCGGGAGGCAAGAGACCCAGTACTTC
>TRBV7-2|.|TRBJ2-2|.
CASSSGRGSYTGELFF
TGTGCCAGCAGCTCGGGCCGGGGGTCTTACACCGGGGAGCTGTTTTTT
>TRBV6-1|TRBD1|TRBJ1-2|.
CASSEIGTGNYGYTF
TGTGCCAGCAGTGAAATAGGGACAGGGAACTATGGCTACACCTTC
>TRBV27|.|TRBJ2-7|.
CASSLSGGTPYEQYF
TGTGCCAGCAGTTTATCCGGCGGAACCCCCTACGAGCAGTACTTC
>TRBV28|.|TRBJ2-3|.
CASSFSGSTDTQYF
TGTGCCAGCAGTTTCAGCGGGAGCACAGATACGCAGTATTTT
>TRBV6-2/TRBV6-3|.|TRBJ2-1|.
CASSYAADYNEQFF
TGTGCCAGCAGTTACGCGGCAGACTACAATGAGCAGTTCTTC
>TRBV6-1|.|TRBJ1-1|.
CASSESRTEAFF
TGTGCCAGCAGTGAAAGCAGGACTGAAGCTTTCTTT
>TRBV7-9|.|TRBJ1-1|.
CASSPGRGYHTEAFF
TGTGCCAGCAGCCCCGGTAGGGGATACCACACTGAAGCTTTCTTT
>TRBV27|.|TRBJ1-2|.
CASSYRGEGHGYTF
TGTGCCAGCAGTTACCGGGGGGAGGGGCATGGCTACACCTTC
>TRBV28|.|TRBJ1-1|.
CASSLQIPNTEAFF
TGTGCCAGCAGTTTGCAGATTCCGAACACTGAAGCTTTCTTT
>TRBV5-1|TRBD2|TRBJ2-2|.
CASSRTRGGTGELFF
TGCGCCAGCAGCCGGACTAGGGGCGGCACCGGGGAGCTGTTTTTT